A selection of T cell receptor beta chains follows, all from one sample in a study of T cell repertoires in cytomegalovirus infection. MiXCR, run by TCRdb on the reads, gives a single entry per CDR3 protein. The data contain approximately 180,000 distinct CDR3 sequences, more than 9% of them singletons. Input material: PBMCs. These TCRs come from a human donor in good health (CMV status not recorded). Some clones in this sample may be carry-over from other donors' samples. The CDR3 runs from the conserved cysteine through the conserved F or W. The D gene is left open where the match is weak. A clone size is listed for some rows: how often the clone was seen (once, few, many), or a class if it is expanded.

j_gene,v_gene,d_gene,abundance,CDR3nt,CDR3aa
TRBJ1-5,TRBV18,-,once,TGTGCCAGCTCCGAGGTTGGGCAGCCCCAGCATTTT,CASSEVGQPQHF
TRBJ1-5,TRBV20-1,TRBD1,-,TGCAGTGCCCTGACAGGGGGTGGCAATCAGCCCCAGCATTTT,CSALTGGGNQPQHF
TRBJ2-1,TRBV2,-,many,TGTGCCAGCAGTGAAGAAAATGGGGCTGGTAATGAGCAGTTCTTC,CASSEENGAGNEQFF
TRBJ1-4,TRBV2,-,-,TGTGCCAGCAGCGTGACCGGGAGAGAAAAACTGTTTTTT,CASSVTGREKLFF
TRBJ1-1,TRBV6-2/TRBV6-3,-,many,TGTGCCAGCAGTTACTTGAGGGGTTCACCGAACACTGAAGCTTTCTTT,CASSYLRGSPNTEAFF
TRBJ2-3,TRBV7-2,TRBD2,many,TGTGCCAGCAGCTTAAGTCTAGCGGGGGGGCGAGGCACAGATACGCAGTATTTT,CASSLSLAGGRGTDTQYF
TRBJ2-5,TRBV7-2,-,many,TGTGCCAGCAGCCAAAAAAGGGACCAAGAGACCCAGTACTTC,CASSQKRDQETQYF
TRBJ1-1,TRBV7-2,-,few,TGTGCCAGCAGCTTAGCGCTTTTGCAGCCTGAAGCTTTCTTT,CASSLALLQPEAFF
TRBJ2-7,TRBV27,-,few,TGTGCCAGCAGTTGGGTAGCGGCACCTGACTACGAGCAGTACTTC,CASSWVAAPDYEQYF
TRBJ2-7,TRBV7-2,-,many,TGTGCCAGCAGCCCGGGACTTCTCTACGAGCAGTACTTC,CASSPGLLYEQYF
TRBJ2-5,TRBV7-9,TRBD2,few,TGTGCCAGCAGCTTAGTTTGGCCTAGCGGGGCCCAAGAGACCCAGTACTTC,CASSLVWPSGAQETQYF
TRBJ1-4,TRBV5-4,TRBD1,-,TGTGCCAGCAGCACGGACAGGGGAAATGAAAAACTGTTTTTT,CASSTDRGNEKLFF
TRBJ1-5,TRBV12-3/TRBV12-4,TRBD1,many,TGTGCCAGCAGTAGGACAGGGTATGGGAATCAGCCCCAGCATTTT,CASSRTGYGNQPQHF
TRBJ2-7,TRBV2,TRBD1,few,TGTGCCAGCAGAGCCGGGACAGGGGGCCTCTACGAGCAGTACTTC,CASRAGTGGLYEQYF
TRBJ2-1,TRBV3-1,-,-,TGTGCCAGCAGCCAAGATTTGGGGGGAGGCCCCTACAATGAGCAGTTCTTC,CASSQDLGGGPYNEQFF
TRBJ2-1,TRBV6-2/TRBV6-3,TRBD2,-,TGTGCCAGCAGTTCCGCGGGAGGAAATGAGCAGTTCTTC,CASSSAGGNEQFF
TRBJ2-7,TRBV7-2,-,many,TGTGCCAGCAGCTTGGATTCAAGGCTGGGGCGCGAGCAGTACTTC,CASSLDSRLGREQYF
TRBJ1-1,TRBV12-3/TRBV12-4,-,many,TGTGCCAGCAGCCGGACAGTCACTGAAGCTTTCTTT,CASSRTVTEAFF
TRBJ2-3,TRBV20-1,TRBD2,few,TGCAGTGCTGGAAAAAGCGGGAGAGGAGATACGCAGTATTTT,CSAGKSGRGDTQYF
TRBJ2-5,TRBV15,-,many,TGTGCCACCAGCCGAAGGGGGGAGACCATATTCGAGACCCAGTACTTC,CATSRRGETIFETQYF
TRBJ2-3,TRBV2,TRBD2,-,TGTGCCAGCAGTGAAGCCCGATTGACTAGCGGGAGCACAGATACGCAGTATTTT,CASSEARLTSGSTDTQYF
TRBJ2-7,TRBV7-3,-,few,TGTGCCAGCAGCTTAAGAGGGAACAGCTACGAGCAGTACTTC,CASSLRGNSYEQYF
TRBJ1-5,TRBV10-2,TRBD1,many,TGCGCCAGCAGTGTGGAGTGGACAGGGAATCAGCCCCAGCATTTT,CASSVEWTGNQPQHF